Sequencing of this T cell receptor beta chain was carried out in a study of T cells in localized non-small cell lung cancer. V lost 6 bases and J lost 6; bases outside the gene matches: 9. Germline V gene data show CDR1 as SGHVS and CDR2 as FQNEAQ. The CDR3 runs 14 residues. Produced via immunoSEQ multiplex PCR; TCRdb's table is partial and in-frame only. The table includes about 22,000 clones, 80% to 90% detected once. A word on this clone: Its antigen is still unknown.

Study results and limitations: Median detection of top 100 tumor clones in adjacent lung was roughly 61 clones.

The sequenced sample was PBMCs, obtained before any cancer treatment. The sequence came from a man between 40 and 69 years old with stage II squamous cell lung carcinoma. This sequence joins TRBV7-8 and TRBJ2-3; TRBD1 agrees at 7 bases. The DNA of the CDR3 is TGTGCCAGCAGGGGGATAGGGGGCGCGGATACGCAGTATTTT. Translated, it gives CASRGIGGADTQYF.